This T cell receptor beta chain appears in the sequencing data of a study of CD8 T cells in Susac syndrome. Study-wide background: When their blood was taken, patients with Susac syndrome were therapy-naive, taking corticosteroids, or taking intravenous immunoglobulin alone. Findings and caveats of the study: TEMRA cells and active patients showed peak Susac CD8+ clonal expansion.

The table lists this clonotype with a count of one. Its antigen is unknown. Germline CDR1 is SNHLY and CDR2 is FYNNEI. Trimming removed 6 bases from V and 3 bases from J, with 12 bases in between. This CDR3 spans 13 amino acids. RNA in amounts of about 0.5 to 1 ug was reverse transcribed with random hexamers. TCRdb reprocessed the immunoSEQ multiplex PCR reads via MiXCR and lists one record per CDR3 protein. Of 100,000 to 110,000 distinct CDR3 sequences listed, approximately 95% are singletons. The sample comprised CD8+ T cells from PBMCs. This receptor was taken from a human donor with Susac syndrome. The rearrangement joins TRBV2 to TRBJ2-7; unclear D gene. This CDR3 is CASRRSSSYEQYF. The CDR3 DNA is TGTGCCAGCAGGCGGTCATCCAGCTACGAGCAGTACTTC.